This TCR beta chain was recorded in a study of blood T cell repertoires in COVID-19. Study-level information: Sites across the United States, Italy and Spain contributed samples from acute and convalescent COVID-19.

Losses at the gene ends were 5 bases for V and 6 bases for J; bases not matched to a gene: 18. Germline V gene sequence: CDR1 SEHNR, CDR2 FQNEAQ (reference sequence). The CDR3 has 17 residues. Only in-frame clones appear in the TCRdb table, and some are missing; sequencing was by immunoSEQ multiplex PCR. Among fewer than 200,000 clones listed, around 87% were seen once. Sequenced input: peripheral blood. The sequence derives from a man between 35 and 55 years old with active or convalescent COVID-19. V is TRBV7-9 and J is TRBJ1-2; 7 bases are shared with TRBD1. CDR3 amino acids: CASSPLFDRDSGHGYTF. The CDR3, as DNA: TGTGCCAGCAGCCCCTTATTCGACCGGGACAGCGGCCATGGCTACACCTTC. Based on the CDR3 plus reference TRBV7-9 and TRBJ1-2, the full variable domain is DTGVSQNPRHKITKRGQNVTFRCDPISEHNRLYWYRQTLGQGPEFLTYFQNEAQLEKSRLLSDRFSAERPKGSFSTLEIQRTEQGDSAMYLCASSPLFDRDSGHGYTFGSGTRLTVV.